One and the same sample provided the 27 T cell receptor beta chains below, sequenced in a study of shared T cell receptors in the human thymus. The table came from immunoSEQ multiplex PCR; TCRdb's copy has only in-frame clones and leaves some out. The profile shows roughly 550,000 clones, 75% to 85% of them singletons. The data also belong to a second study, concerning human thymus T cells.

The sequenced material came from thymocytes. The receptors derive from a boy under two years old with a congenital heart defect.

This chain links TRBV27 with TRBJ1-1; a possible D gene is TRBD1 (6 bases). This CDR3 region has 16 residues. Germline CDR1 reads MNHEY; CDR2 reads SMNVEV (reference sequence). V lost 4 bases and J 5 bases, leaving 20 bases between the germline ends. The CDR3 DNA follows: TGTGCCAGCAGTTCCTCCTTGGGACAAAAGGAGACTGAAGCTTTCTTT. It codes for CASSSSLGQKETEAFF.

The genes are TRBV19 and TRBJ1-2; D gene ambiguous. This CDR3 is built from 15 residues. Trimming took 1 base from V and 1 from J, leaving 10 bases between them. Germline CDR1 and CDR2: LNHDA and SQIVND (reference sequence). The CDR3 DNA follows: TGTGCCAGTAGTATAGGAGGGCCGGTTAACTATGGCTACACCTTC. Protein: CASSIGGPVNYGYTF.

The CDR3 bases are TGTGCCAGTAGTAAAGGGGGACAGGATCGGGATCAGCCCCAGCATTTT. Its protein product is CASSKGGQDRDQPQHF. The J gene is TRBJ1-5, the V gene TRBV19; TRBD1 matches 8 bases. Looked up from germline, CDR1 is LNHDA and CDR2 is SQIVND (reference sequence). This CDR3 is built from 16 residues. V gave up 4 bases and J gave up 5 bases; unmatched junction bases: 10.

Of note for this clone: At one of its ends the junction is not consistent with the germline gene, which may arise from a read error. The gene calls are TRBV5-1 and TRBJ2-7; 7 bases map to TRBD1. CDR1 SGHRS and CDR2 YFSETQ come from the germline V gene. This CDR3 has 16 amino acids. CDR3 sequence (DNA): TGCGCCAGCAGTTTGGAGAGACAGGGATTACCATACGAGCAGTACTTC. Its protein product is CASSLERQGLPYEQYF.

V gene TRBV5-6 combines with J gene TRBJ1-5, with 9 nucleotides matching TRBD1. V shed 4 bases, J shed 7 bases, and the junction held 9 bases outside the gene matches. CDR3 length: 15 residues. CDR1 is SGHDT, CDR2 YYEEEE, per germline. CDR3 loop: CASSNRGTGNQPQHF. DNA for the CDR3: TGTGCCAGCAGCAACCGAGGGACAGGGAACCAGCCCCAGCATTTT.

This rearrangement joins TRBV14 to TRBJ1-3; D remains unclear. CDR3 length: 15 amino acids. V was trimmed by 8 bases and J by 7 bases, leaving 21 bases between them. CDR1 SGHDN and CDR2 FVKESK come from the germline V gene. CDR3 residues: CASALTLGNGNTIYF. CDR3 in DNA: TGTGCCAGCGCCCTTACCCTCGGTAACGGGAACACCATATATTTT.

The CDR3 DNA follows: TGTGCCAGCTCATTCCCCCCTAGCGGGAGGTTGGAGACCCAGTACTTC. This encodes CASSFPPSGRLETQYF. The chain employs TRBV28 and TRBJ2-5; 11 bases fit TRBD2. Trimming took 8 bases from V and 5 from J; bases not matched to a gene: 13. The length of the CDR3 is 16 residues. The germline gives CDR1 MDHEN, CDR2 SYDVKM.

The V and J genes are TRBV5-6 and TRBJ2-7, with a weak D call TRBD1 (5 bases). Germline values: CDR1 SGHDT, CDR2 YYEEEE. This CDR3 comprises 15 residues. V shed 0 bases and J shed 5 bases, with 15 bases lying between them. CDR3 DNA: TGTGCCAGCAGCTTGGATTTTTCAGGGTCCCACGAGCAGTACTTC. Translating it yields CASSLDFSGSHEQYF.

This rearrangement joins TRBV30 to TRBJ1-1; a weak D match, TRBD1 (5 bases). Germline V gene lookup returns CDR1 GTSNPN and CDR2 SVGIG (reference sequence). V was pared by 3 bases and J by 5 bases, with 16 bases between. The CDR3 totals 14 residues. In DNA form, the CDR3 reads TGTGCCTGGAGGAAGGTGGGGGGGGAAACTGAAGCTTTCTTT. It specifies CAWRKVGGETEAFF.

This clone occurred a few times. This chain joins TRBV20-1 and TRBJ1-2; TRBD1 aligns across 7 bases. This CDR3 region has 11 residues. J was trimmed by 4 bases and V by 4 bases; bases with no gene match: 0. Per germline, CDR1 DFQATT and CDR2 SNEGSKA (reference sequence). For the CDR3, the DNA is TGCAGTGCTACAGGGGGCTATGGCTACACCTTC. Amino acid sequence: CSATGGYGYTF.

The chain has TRBV30 and TRBJ2-7; 10 bases fit TRBD2. V trimming: 0 bases; J trimming: 6 bases; junction bases outside the gene matches: 8. This CDR3 has 15 amino acids. The V gene's germline CDR1 is GTSNPN and CDR2 SVGIG (reference sequence). The CDR3 DNA reads TGTGCCTGGAGTGTAAGGCTAGCGGGAGAGAGCGAGCAGTACTTC. Residues: CAWSVRLAGESEQYF.

This chain uses TRBV4-3 with TRBJ1-1; no firm D call. V was cut by 2 bases and J by 11 bases, with 18 bases left in between. The CDR3 sequence is 14 residues long. CDR1 is LGHNA, CDR2 YSLEER, per germline. The CDR3: CASSQIPGTRSAFF. In DNA form, the CDR3 reads TGCGCCAGCAGCCAAATTCCAGGTACCCGATCTGCTTTCTTT.

The chain has TRBV5-6 and TRBJ1-1, with TRBD1 as a possible D gene (5 bases). V was cut by 4 bases and J by 0 bases, with 13 bases left in between. CDR3 length: 15 residues. Germline CDR1 is SGHDT and CDR2 is YYEEEE. DNA for the CDR3: TGTGCCAGCAGCACAAGGACATTCATGAACACTGAAGCTTTCTTT. It encodes CASSTRTFMNTEAFF.

The chain recombines TRBV13 with TRBJ1-2, with 8 positions matching TRBD1. The CDR3 is made up of 12 amino acids. Trimming cost V 4 bases and J 8 bases; bases outside gene matches: 3. Germline loops: CDR1 PRHDT, CDR2 FYEKMQ (reference sequence). The DNA for the CDR3 is TGTGCCAGCAGCTCGACAGGGGACGGCTACACCTTC. The encoded protein is CASSSTGDGYTF.

The chain employs TRBV28 and TRBJ2-5, with D perhaps matching TRBD1 (5 bases). V was clipped by 7 bases and J by 1 base, with 13 bases between them. Germline CDR1 MDHEN, CDR2 SYDVKM. The CDR3 totals 14 residues. DNA for the CDR3: TGTGCCAGCAAGTTTAGGGGCGGCCAAGAGACCCAGTACTTC. Translated: CASKFRGGQETQYF.

This chain joins TRBV6-6 and TRBJ2-2; 8 nucleotides match TRBD1. V dropped 4 bases and J dropped 7; count of bases not matched to a gene: 11. The CDR3 covers 16 residues. Germline values: CDR1 MNHNY, CDR2 SVGAGI (reference sequence). CDR3 sequence (DNA): TGTGCCAGCAGTTCTGCCTCGACAGGGGCAAGCGGGGAGCTGTTTTTT. Translated: CASSSASTGASGELFF.

The rearrangement links TRBV18 to TRBJ2-2; TRBD1 is a possible D gene (6 bases). The length of the CDR3 is 17 residues. CDR1 KGHSH and CDR2 LQKENI come from the germline V gene. Between the trimmed V and J ends, which lost 6 bases and 7 bases, there was a span of 24 bases. CDR3 coding DNA: TGTGCCAGCTCCCTACGACGGGCGAAGCAGGGGAGCGGGGAGCTGTTTTTT. Its translation is CASSLRRAKQGSGELFF.

The CDR3 here is CSVGTGLNEQYF. The CDR3 DNA reads TGCAGCGTTGGGACAGGGCTTAACGAGCAGTACTTC. The V and J genes are TRBV29-1 and TRBJ2-7; 8 positions match TRBD1. This CDR3 has 12 amino acids. Germline CDR1 and CDR2: SQVTM and ANQGSEA. The J segment lost 5 bases and the V segment lost 4 bases, leaving 4 bases of the junction unmatched.

The rearrangement joins TRBV27 to TRBJ2-7; D may be TRBD2 (5 bases). Deletions cut 3 bases from V and 4 bases from J, with 16 bases between. CDR1 is MNHEY and CDR2 is SMNVEV in the germline V gene (reference sequence). The CDR3 runs to 15 residues. In nucleotides, the CDR3 is TGTGCCAGCAGTTTCTGTGGGAGAAACCCGTACGAGCAGTACTTC. It encodes CASSFCGRNPYEQYF.

The rearrangement uses TRBV7-6 and TRBJ2-2; D gene unclear. Trimming removed 2 bases from V and 6 bases from J, with 10 bases in between. CDR3 length equals 14 residues. CDR1 SGHVS and CDR2 FNYEAQ come from the germline V gene. For the CDR3, the DNA is TGTGCCAGCAGCTTAAAGTCAGTCCCCGGGGAGCTGTTTTTT. Its translation: CASSLKSVPGELFF.

The chain combines TRBV11-2 with TRBJ2-7; 8 nucleotides match TRBD2. Germline V CDR1 and CDR2: SGHAT, FQNNGV. CDR3 length: 16 amino acids. Trimming removed 3 bases from V and 7 bases from J; junction bases left unmatched: 14. The CDR3 DNA follows: TGTGCCAGCAGCTTGGCTAGCGGAAAACCGGGGGGGGAGCAGTACTTC. This encodes CASSLASGKPGGEQYF.

The CDR3 nucleotides read TGTGCCAGCAGTCCAACAGGGGTCCAAGAGACCCAGTACTTC. This gives the protein CASSPTGVQETQYF. V gene TRBV28 combines with J gene TRBJ2-5; 7 bases agree with TRBD1. There are 14 residues in the CDR3. Germline V gene sequence: CDR1 MDHEN, CDR2 SYDVKM. Trimming removed 5 bases from V and 1 base from J; junction bases left unmatched: 4.

V and J are TRBV27 and TRBJ2-1; TRBD2 agrees at 8 bases. The V segment lost 5 bases and the J segment 0 bases; nucleotides outside the gene matches: 3. This CDR3 is built from 15 residues. Germline CDR1 and CDR2: MNHEY and SMNVEV (reference sequence). CDR3 protein: CASSDGRASYNEQFF. The CDR3 nucleotides read TGTGCCAGCAGTGACGGGAGGGCCTCCTACAATGAGCAGTTCTTC.

The rearrangement links TRBV19 to TRBJ1-4; TRBD1 matches 7 bases. Unmatched junction bases numbered 5, after V lost 6 bases and J lost 7 bases. Germline CDR1 is LNHDA and CDR2 is SQIVND (reference sequence). The CDR3 covers 13 residues. For the CDR3, the DNA is TGTGCCAGTAGGGCGACAGGGCGTGAAAAACTGTTTTTT. Translation: CASRATGREKLFF.

The rearrangement joins TRBV27 to TRBJ2-7, with 11 nucleotides matching TRBD1. There are 14 residues in the CDR3. Germline V lookup: CDR1 MNHEY, CDR2 SMNVEV (reference sequence). V lost 3 bases to trimming and J lost 5 bases; unmatched junction nucleotides: 3. The DNA of the CDR3 is TGTGCCAGCAGTTTCGCGGGACAGGGGGACGAGCAGTACTTC. Its protein product is CASSFAGQGDEQYF.

This clone showed up just a few times. The chain links TRBV19 to TRBJ2-6, with 7 bases lining up with TRBD1. The CDR3 totals 15 residues. The V segment lost 8 bases and the J segment 4 bases; nucleotides outside the gene matches: 8. From germline, CDR1 is LNHDA and CDR2 SQIVND (reference sequence). The CDR3 DNA sequence: TGTGCCAGTGGACAGGCCTCGAGGGGGGCCAACGTCCTGACTTTC. Translation: CASGQASRGANVLTF.

The chain employs TRBV25-1 and TRBJ1-1, with D possibly being TRBD1 (5 bases). Trimming pared 4 bases from V and 0 bases from J, leaving 12 bases between. The CDR3 has 15 amino acids. Germline values: CDR1 MGHDK, CDR2 SYGVNS. The CDR3 region has the DNA TGTGCCAGCAGTGTCGGGGGAGCTATGAACACTGAAGCTTTCTTT. Its protein is CASSVGGAMNTEAFF.